This T cell receptor (beta chain) stems from a study of tissue T cells after allogeneic stem cell transplantation. The CDR3 sequence is 14 residues long. Germline CDR1 and CDR2: KGHTA and FQNQQP. This sample's time point: mouse harvest day 14 after allogeneic transplant. Tail vein injection delivered 10^7 T-cell-depleted bone marrow cells and 10^6 splenic CD5+ T cells. This mouse GVHD model was MHC-mismatched B6 to BALB/c, profiled day 7 or 14. CDR3 sequences, V/J genes, frequencies and template counts came from survey-depth TCRbeta sequencing. Sequencing was performed with immunoSEQ multiplex PCR; in TCRdb, only in-frame clones are kept and a portion is missing. The sample has roughly 7,700 clones, around 33% seen once. Remarks on this clone: As yet, its antigen is unknown. Mouse gene names apply. The CDR3 extends 1 residue past the end of the read, so its final part is completed from the germline J gene.

Findings of the study overall: Motif-based clustering found tissue-specific repertoire signatures shared across patients, though few clones were shared. Blood and spleen captured only part of the tissue TCR repertoire.

This TCR derives from a female BALB/c mouse given C57BL/6 T cells with graft-versus-host disease after an allogeneic hematopoietic cell transplant. The rearrangement joins TRBV23 to TRBJ1-1; the table gives TRBD1 as D, unverified against the DNA. Material: skin. CDR3 amino acids: CSSSRQGADTEVFF. The DNA read from the CDR3 is TGCTCCAGCAGTCGACAGGGGGCGGACACAGAAGTCTTC.